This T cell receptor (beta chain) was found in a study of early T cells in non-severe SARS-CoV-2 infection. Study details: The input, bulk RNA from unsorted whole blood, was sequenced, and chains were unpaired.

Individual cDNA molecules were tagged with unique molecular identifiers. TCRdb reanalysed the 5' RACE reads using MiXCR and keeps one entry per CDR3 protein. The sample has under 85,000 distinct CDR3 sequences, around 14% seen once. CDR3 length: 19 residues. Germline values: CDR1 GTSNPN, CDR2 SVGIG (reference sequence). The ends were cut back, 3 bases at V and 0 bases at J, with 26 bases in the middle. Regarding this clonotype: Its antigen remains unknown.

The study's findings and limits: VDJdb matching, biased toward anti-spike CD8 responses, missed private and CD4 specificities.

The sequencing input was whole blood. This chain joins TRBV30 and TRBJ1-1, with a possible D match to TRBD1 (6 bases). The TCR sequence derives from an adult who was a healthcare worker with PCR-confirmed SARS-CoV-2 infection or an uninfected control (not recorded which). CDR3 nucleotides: TGTGCCTGGAGCCTCAGGGGATTTATGGCTCGGTTCATGAACACTGAAGCTTTCTTT. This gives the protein CAWSLRGFMARFMNTEAFF.